Listed below are T cell receptor beta chains from one sample, sequenced in a study of cytomegalovirus exposure and HLA in healthy donors. This table comes from immunoSEQ multiplex PCR, and its TCRdb copy is limited to in-frame clones, with some not included. The profile shows fewer than 200,000 clones, approximately 77% of them singletons. The specimen was PBMCs. All receptors come from a male donor in good health and CMV-seropositive. Both conserved end residues are trimmed from each CDR3. The order of the fields is J gene, V gene, CDR3 protein.

j_gene: TRBJ2-5; v_gene: TRBV2; CDR3aa: ASTTRETQY
j_gene: TRBJ2-3; v_gene: TRBV11-3; CDR3aa: ASSFRGGPASTDTQY
j_gene: TRBJ1-6; v_gene: TRBV27; CDR3aa: ASSSWDRGGSPLH
j_gene: TRBJ1-4; v_gene: TRBV7-2; CDR3aa: ASSLYRGRGKLF
j_gene: TRBJ1-5; v_gene: TRBV19; CDR3aa: ASSVESSSNQPQH
j_gene: TRBJ1-5; v_gene: TRBV28; CDR3aa: ASSLLDRFIQPQH
j_gene: TRBJ2-3; v_gene: TRBV6-1; CDR3aa: ASSPWAGAQDTQY
j_gene: TRBJ2-5; v_gene: TRBV5-1; CDR3aa: ASSFAGQETQY
j_gene: TRBJ1-6; v_gene: TRBV14; CDR3aa: ASSRDRGRLGSPLH
j_gene: TRBJ2-6; v_gene: TRBV18; CDR3aa: ASSPRPTESSGANVLT
j_gene: TRBJ2-3; v_gene: TRBV10-2; CDR3aa: ASQIAGDTDTQY
j_gene: TRBJ1-5; v_gene: TRBV6-6; CDR3aa: ASSYSRFQPQH
j_gene: TRBJ2-7; v_gene: TRBV30; CDR3aa: AWSPAAGEQY
j_gene: TRBJ2-1; v_gene: TRBV9; CDR3aa: ASSVGGQDLYNEQF
j_gene: TRBJ2-1; v_gene: TRBV5-6; CDR3aa: ASSRTGLAALSSYNEQF
j_gene: TRBJ2-3; v_gene: TRBV6-1; CDR3aa: ASNPGGAPDTQY
j_gene: TRBJ1-5; v_gene: TRBV2; CDR3aa: ASSFTEAVGQPQH
j_gene: TRBJ2-7; v_gene: TRBV28; CDR3aa: ASTPGGTGGYEQY
j_gene: TRBJ2-3; v_gene: TRBV7-6; CDR3aa: ASSQGTDTQY
j_gene: TRBJ1-1; v_gene: TRBV9; CDR3aa: ASSVGRDSTEAF
j_gene: TRBJ1-2; v_gene: TRBV10-3; CDR3aa: AISQQGADGYT
j_gene: TRBJ2-3; v_gene: TRBV27; CDR3aa: ASRQTSGGASGTQY
j_gene: TRBJ1-4; v_gene: TRBV2; CDR3aa: ASSLDRGRNEKLF
j_gene: TRBJ1-1; v_gene: TRBV5-1; CDR3aa: ASSLLYRGRGTEAF
j_gene: TRBJ2-5; v_gene: TRBV15; CDR3aa: ATSRGSRQIQETQY
j_gene: TRBJ1-2; v_gene: TRBV2; CDR3aa: ASKRGQGTSDGYT
j_gene: TRBJ2-3; v_gene: TRBV18; CDR3aa: ASSWGLAGATDTQY
j_gene: TRBJ2-7; v_gene: TRBV6-5; CDR3aa: ASSYFDSGNYEQY
j_gene: TRBJ1-2; v_gene: TRBV18; CDR3aa: ASSPPGGFYGYT
j_gene: TRBJ1-2; v_gene: TRBV7-6; CDR3aa: ASSLTGGMDGYT
j_gene: TRBJ1-6; v_gene: TRBV21-1; CDR3aa: ASSIRQAKNSPLH
j_gene: TRBJ1-2; v_gene: TRBV27; CDR3aa: ASSLSRPGTGLGGYT
j_gene: TRBJ1-2; v_gene: TRBV10-2; CDR3aa: ASTQGRGYT
j_gene: TRBJ2-7; v_gene: TRBV7-2; CDR3aa: ASSSQGGEYEQY
j_gene: TRBJ2-5; v_gene: TRBV5-6; CDR3aa: ASSPPGFQETQY
j_gene: TRBJ1-6; v_gene: TRBV5-6; CDR3aa: ASRRDRGSPLH
j_gene: TRBJ1-5; v_gene: TRBV5-5; CDR3aa: ASSLGGAGAEQPQH
j_gene: TRBJ2-1; v_gene: TRBV6-6; CDR3aa: ASSAGTGIYNEQF
j_gene: TRBJ2-7; v_gene: TRBV4-1; CDR3aa: ASSQSGGTGSEQY
j_gene: TRBJ2-7; v_gene: TRBV11-2; CDR3aa: ASSQSSRRGEQY
j_gene: TRBJ2-1; v_gene: TRBV7-2; CDR3aa: ASSLGAGGSYNEQF
j_gene: TRBJ2-2; v_gene: TRBV6-5; CDR3aa: AGGGRTGELF
j_gene: TRBJ1-6; v_gene: TRBV10-3; CDR3aa: AISEDSRDSPLH
j_gene: TRBJ1-5; v_gene: TRBV7-9; CDR3aa: SSSGDSYSNQPQH
j_gene: TRBJ2-1; v_gene: TRBV29-1; CDR3aa: SVGRDSPYNEQF
j_gene: TRBJ2-1; v_gene: TRBV5-1; CDR3aa: ASSSHAGKSSYNEQF
j_gene: TRBJ1-4; v_gene: TRBV25-1; CDR3aa: ASSDDGGATNEKLF
j_gene: TRBJ2-7; v_gene: TRBV6-5; CDR3aa: ASSLRQGEQY
j_gene: TRBJ1-6; v_gene: TRBV9; CDR3aa: ASSVEGKWGEPLH
j_gene: TRBJ1-1; v_gene: TRBV2; CDR3aa: ASSYRGNLPNTEAF
j_gene: TRBJ2-7; v_gene: TRBV5-6; CDR3aa: ASSPYRGRRSGEQY
j_gene: TRBJ1-2; v_gene: TRBV27; CDR3aa: ASSSGSTYGCT
j_gene: TRBJ1-1; v_gene: TRBV6-5; CDR3aa: ASSRGGSNTEAF